This TCR beta chain emerged from a study of T cell changes during pregnancy in multiple sclerosis (dated by TCRdb to between 2018 and 2021). Context from the whole study: The study looked at changes in the T cell repertoire across pregnancy in women with multiple sclerosis.

The CDR3 starts with the cysteine, ends with the phenylalanine, and has 19 residues. Just the 57-base CDR3 DNA is kept, in frame starting at base 1. From the germline V gene, CDR1 is KGHSH and CDR2 is LQKENI. Trimming removed 3 bases from V and 0 bases from J; the gene matches leave 15 bases unexplained. Library method: the immunoSEQ multiplex PCR assay. Entries here come from immuneACCESS through TCRdb and include only in-frame sequences with V and J called. Some clones fail to appear in such tables; in the studies checked, an unresolved V gene covers under half of the shortfall, and the cause of the remainder is unknown. This sample lists roughly 60,000 clones; about 90% were detected once. Roughly 0.54% of the sample lies in the top ten. This clone is described as medium-sized (0.01 to 0.1%). Its antigen is not yet known. It has no much larger one-base neighbor in the sample; base qualities were not kept.

The sequence came from a female donor with multiple sclerosis, enrolled in a pregnancy study. Sequenced material: CD4+ T cells from peripheral blood mononuclear cells, taken in the first trimester of pregnancy. This receptor chain uses TRBV18 and TRBJ2-7; TRBD1 aligns with 9 central bases. In nucleotide form, the sequence is TGTGCCAGCTCACCTCTTCCGGGACAGGGTTCGAGGGTCTCCTACGAGCAGTACTTC. Protein translation: CASSPLPGQGSRVSYEQYF.